This entry describes one T cell receptor (beta chain). Its specificity is unknown. This specimen belongs to a study of shared clonotypes between healthy human individuals. Study-wide findings and caveats: Represented diversity (both genetic and exposure-history) was limited by the small number of donors.

Using immunoSEQ multiplex PCR, the repertoire was profiled, and TCRdb retains in-frame clones only, with some absent. Of 550,000 to 600,000 clones listed, around 78% are singletons. Germline V gene lookup returns CDR1 MGHDK and CDR2 SYGVNS. CDR3 length equals 14 residues. V trimming: 5 bases; J trimming: 8 bases; junction bases outside the gene matches: 2. The chain has TRBV25-1 and TRBJ2-2; 13 bases are shared with TRBD2. Sequenced sample: PBMCs. This TCR derives from a woman in her thirties or forties in good health. Some clones in this sample may be carry-over from other donors' samples. The CDR3 DNA reads as TGTGCCAGCAGTCGGACTAGCGGGAGAGGGGAGCTGTTTTTT. Residues: CASSRTSGRGELFF. The complete variable domain, with remaining parts taken from reference TRBV25-1 and TRBJ2-2, reads EADIYQTPRYLVIGTGKKITLECSQTMGHDKMYWYQQDPGMELHLIHYSYGVNSTEKGDLSSESTVSRIRTEHFPLTLESARPSHTSQYLCASSRTSGRGELFFGEGSRLTVL.